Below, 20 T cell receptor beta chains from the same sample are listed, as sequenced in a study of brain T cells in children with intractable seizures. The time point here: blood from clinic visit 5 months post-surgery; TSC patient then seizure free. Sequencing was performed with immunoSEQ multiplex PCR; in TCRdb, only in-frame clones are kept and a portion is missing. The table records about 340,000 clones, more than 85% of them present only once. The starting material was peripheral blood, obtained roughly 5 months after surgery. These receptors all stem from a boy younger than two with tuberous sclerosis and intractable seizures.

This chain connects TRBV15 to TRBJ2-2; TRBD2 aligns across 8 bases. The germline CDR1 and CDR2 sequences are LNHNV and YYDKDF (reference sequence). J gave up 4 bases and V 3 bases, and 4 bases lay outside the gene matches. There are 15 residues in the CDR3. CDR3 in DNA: TGTGCCACCAGCAGTAGCGGGACTACCACCGGGGAGCTGTTTTTT. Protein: CATSSSGTTTGELFF.

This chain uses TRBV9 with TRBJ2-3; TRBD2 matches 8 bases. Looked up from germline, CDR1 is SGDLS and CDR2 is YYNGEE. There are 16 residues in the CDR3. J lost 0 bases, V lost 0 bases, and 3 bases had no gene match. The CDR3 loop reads CASSVGSSGSTDTQYF. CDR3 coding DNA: TGTGCCAGCAGCGTAGGGTCTAGCGGGAGCACAGATACGCAGTATTTT.

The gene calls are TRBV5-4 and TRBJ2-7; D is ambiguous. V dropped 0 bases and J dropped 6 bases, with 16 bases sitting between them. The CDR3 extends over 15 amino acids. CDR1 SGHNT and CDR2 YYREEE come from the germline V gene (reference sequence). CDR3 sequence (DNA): TGTGCCAGCAGCTTGGTAGGTGGAGCCGTCGGCGAGCAGTACTTC. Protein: CASSLVGGAVGEQYF.

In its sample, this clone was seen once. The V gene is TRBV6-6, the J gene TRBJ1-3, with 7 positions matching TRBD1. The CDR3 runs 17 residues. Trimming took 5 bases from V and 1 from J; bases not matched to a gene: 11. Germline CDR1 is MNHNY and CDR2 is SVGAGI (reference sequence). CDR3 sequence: CASSRTGVEVSGNTIYF. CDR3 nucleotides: TGTGCCAGCAGTCGAACAGGGGTAGAAGTTTCTGGAAACACCATATATTTT.

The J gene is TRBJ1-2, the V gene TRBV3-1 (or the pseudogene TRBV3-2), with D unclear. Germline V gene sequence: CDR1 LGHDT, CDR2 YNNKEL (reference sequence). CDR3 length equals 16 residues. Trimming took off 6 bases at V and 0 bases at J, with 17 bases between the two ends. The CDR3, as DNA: TGTGCCAGCAGTTACACCCGAATTAACTCTAACTATGGCTACACCTTC. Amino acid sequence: CASSYTRINSNYGYTF.

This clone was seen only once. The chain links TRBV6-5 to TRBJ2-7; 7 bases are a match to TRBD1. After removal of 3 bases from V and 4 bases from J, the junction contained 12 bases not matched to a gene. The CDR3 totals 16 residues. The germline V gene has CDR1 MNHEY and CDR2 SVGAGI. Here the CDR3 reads CASSYGPPGQTYEQYF. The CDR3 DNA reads TGTGCCAGCAGTTATGGGCCTCCGGGACAGACGTACGAGCAGTACTTC.

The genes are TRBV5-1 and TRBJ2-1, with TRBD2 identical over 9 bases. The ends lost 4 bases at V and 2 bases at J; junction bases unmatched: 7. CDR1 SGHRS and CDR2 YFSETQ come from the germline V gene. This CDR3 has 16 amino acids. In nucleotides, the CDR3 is TGCGCCAGCAGCCCTCGTGCGGGGGGGCCCTACAATGAGCAGTTCTTC. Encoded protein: CASSPRAGGPYNEQFF.

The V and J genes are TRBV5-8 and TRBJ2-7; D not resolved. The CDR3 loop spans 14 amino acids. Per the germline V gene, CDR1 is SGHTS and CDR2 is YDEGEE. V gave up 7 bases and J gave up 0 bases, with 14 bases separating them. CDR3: CASRRIRSSYEQYF. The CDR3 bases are TGTGCCAGCCGCCGGATCAGGAGCTCCTACGAGCAGTACTTC.

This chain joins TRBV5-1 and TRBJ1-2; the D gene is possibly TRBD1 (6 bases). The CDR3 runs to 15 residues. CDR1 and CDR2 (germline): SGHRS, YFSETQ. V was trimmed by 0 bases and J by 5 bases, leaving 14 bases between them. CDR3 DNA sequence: TGCGCCAGCAGCTTGGCATGGGGACAAGGGTATGGCTACACCTTC. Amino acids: CASSLAWGQGYGYTF.

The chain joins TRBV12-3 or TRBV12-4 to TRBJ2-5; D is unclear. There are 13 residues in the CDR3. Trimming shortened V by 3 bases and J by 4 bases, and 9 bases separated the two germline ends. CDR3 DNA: TGTGCCAGCAGTTTCATTGATCGAGAGACCCAGTACTTC. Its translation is CASSFIDRETQYF.

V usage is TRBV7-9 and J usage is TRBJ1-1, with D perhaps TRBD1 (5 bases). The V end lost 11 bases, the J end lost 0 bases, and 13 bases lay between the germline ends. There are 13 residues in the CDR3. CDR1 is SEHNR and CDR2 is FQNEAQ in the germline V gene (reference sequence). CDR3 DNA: TGTGCCTCCAACGGGGGATTGAACACTGAAGCTTTCTTT. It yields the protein CASNGGLNTEAFF.

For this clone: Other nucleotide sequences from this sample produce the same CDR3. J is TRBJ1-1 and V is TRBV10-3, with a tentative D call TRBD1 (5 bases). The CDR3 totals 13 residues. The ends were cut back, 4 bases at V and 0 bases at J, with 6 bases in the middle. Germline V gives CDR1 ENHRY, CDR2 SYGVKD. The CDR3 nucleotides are TGTGCCATCAGTGGGGGACTGAACACTGAAGCTTTCTTT. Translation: CAISGGLNTEAFF.

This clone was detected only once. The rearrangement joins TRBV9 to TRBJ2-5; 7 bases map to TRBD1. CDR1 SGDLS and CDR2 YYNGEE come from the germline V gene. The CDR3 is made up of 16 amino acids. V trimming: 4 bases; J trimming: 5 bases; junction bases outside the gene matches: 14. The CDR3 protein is CASSPDRVSQGETQYF. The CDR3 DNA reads TGTGCCAGCAGCCCCGACAGGGTCTCCCAGGGGGAGACCCAGTACTTC.

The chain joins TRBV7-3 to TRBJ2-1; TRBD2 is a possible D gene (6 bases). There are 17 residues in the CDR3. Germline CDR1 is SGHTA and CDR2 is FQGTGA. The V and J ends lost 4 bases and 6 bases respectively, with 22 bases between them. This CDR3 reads CASSSNPRASELNEQFF. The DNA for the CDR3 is TGTGCCAGCAGCTCAAACCCCAGGGCTAGCGAACTCAATGAGCAGTTCTTC.

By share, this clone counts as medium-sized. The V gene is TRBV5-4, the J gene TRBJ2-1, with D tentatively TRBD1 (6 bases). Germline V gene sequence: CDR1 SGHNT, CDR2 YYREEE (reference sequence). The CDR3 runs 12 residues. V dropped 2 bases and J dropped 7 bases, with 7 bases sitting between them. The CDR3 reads CASSFGQNEQFF. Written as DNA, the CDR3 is TGTGCCAGCAGCTTTGGACAGAATGAGCAGTTCTTC.

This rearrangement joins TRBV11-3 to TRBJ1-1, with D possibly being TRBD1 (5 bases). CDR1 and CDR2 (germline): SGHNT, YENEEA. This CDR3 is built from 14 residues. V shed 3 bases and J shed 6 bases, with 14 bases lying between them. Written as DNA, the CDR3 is TGTGCCAGCAGCTTCCCCTCAGGGAGGGCTGAAGCTTTCTTT. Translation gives CASSFPSGRAEAFF.

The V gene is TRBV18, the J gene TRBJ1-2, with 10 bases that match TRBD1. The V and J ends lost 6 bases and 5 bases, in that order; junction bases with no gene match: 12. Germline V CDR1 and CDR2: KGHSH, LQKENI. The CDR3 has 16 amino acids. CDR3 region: CASSLFETGGPYGYTF. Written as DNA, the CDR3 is TGTGCCAGCTCTCTGTTTGAGACAGGGGGCCCTTATGGCTACACCTTC.

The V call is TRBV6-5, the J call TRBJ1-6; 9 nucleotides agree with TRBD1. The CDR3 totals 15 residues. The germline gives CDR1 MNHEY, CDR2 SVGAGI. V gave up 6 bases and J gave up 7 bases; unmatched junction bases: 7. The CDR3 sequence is CASRAGTGWNSPLHF. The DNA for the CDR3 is TGTGCCAGCAGGGCCGGGACAGGGTGGAATTCACCCCTCCACTTT.

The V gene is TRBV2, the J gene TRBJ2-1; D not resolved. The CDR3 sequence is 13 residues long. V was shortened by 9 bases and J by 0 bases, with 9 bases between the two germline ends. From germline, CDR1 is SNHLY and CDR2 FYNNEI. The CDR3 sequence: CASGMSSYNEQFF. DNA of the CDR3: TGTGCCAGTGGGATGAGCTCCTACAATGAGCAGTTCTTC.

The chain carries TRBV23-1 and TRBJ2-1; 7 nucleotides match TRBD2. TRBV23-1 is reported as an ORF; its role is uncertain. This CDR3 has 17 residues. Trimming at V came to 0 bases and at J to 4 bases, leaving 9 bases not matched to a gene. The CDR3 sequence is CASSQSVGRERYNEQFF. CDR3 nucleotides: TGCGCCAGCAGTCAATCGGTTGGGCGGGAGAGGTACAATGAGCAGTTCTTC.